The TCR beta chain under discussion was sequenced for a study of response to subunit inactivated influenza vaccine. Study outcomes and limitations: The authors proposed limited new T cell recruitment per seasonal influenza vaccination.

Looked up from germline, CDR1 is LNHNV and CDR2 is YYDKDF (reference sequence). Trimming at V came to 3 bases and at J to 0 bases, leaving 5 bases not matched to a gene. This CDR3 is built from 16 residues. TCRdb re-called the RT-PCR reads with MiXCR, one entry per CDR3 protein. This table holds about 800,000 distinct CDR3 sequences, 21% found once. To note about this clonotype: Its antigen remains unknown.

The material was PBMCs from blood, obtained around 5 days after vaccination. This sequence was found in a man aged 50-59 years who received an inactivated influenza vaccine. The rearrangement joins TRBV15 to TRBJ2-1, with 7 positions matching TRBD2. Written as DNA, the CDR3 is TGTGCCACCAGCAGGAGAGCGGGGCGCTCCTACAATGAGCAGTTCTTC. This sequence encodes CATSRRAGRSYNEQFF.